This T cell receptor (beta chain) was sequenced during a study of patients and donors after allogeneic stem cell transplantation. Germline V lookup: CDR1 SGHRS, CDR2 YFSETQ. The length of the CDR3 is 15 residues. As concerns this clonotype: The junction differs from germline at one of its ends, possibly a read error.

TCRdb processed the RT-PCR reads anew with MiXCR; each CDR3 protein has one entry. Among about a million distinct CDR3 sequences listed, about a sixth were seen once. Input material: blood, either unsorted or a sorted T cell fraction (not recorded which). V and J are TRBV5-1 and TRBJ2-5, with 11 bases aligning to TRBD2. This receptor was obtained from a human donor who was either an allogeneic HSCT recipient or a stem cell or donor lymphocyte infusion donor (not recorded which). It is not recorded whose cells these are; they may come from a transplant donor. CDR3 sequence: CASSLTSGSGETQYF. The CDR3 DNA follows: TGTGCCAGCAGTTTAACTAGCGGGAGTGGTGAGACCCAGTACTTC.